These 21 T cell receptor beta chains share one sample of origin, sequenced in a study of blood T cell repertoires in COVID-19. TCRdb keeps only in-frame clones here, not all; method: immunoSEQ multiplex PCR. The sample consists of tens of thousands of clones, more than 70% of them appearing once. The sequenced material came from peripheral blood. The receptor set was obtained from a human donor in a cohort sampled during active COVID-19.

The CDR3 region is CASSVSSGSGGELFF. CDR3 sequence (DNA): TGTGCCAGCAGCGTAAGCAGCGGGAGCGGCGGGGAGCTGTTTTTT. The V and J genes are TRBV9 and TRBJ2-2, with 8 bases aligning to TRBD2. Per germline, CDR1 SGDLS and CDR2 YYNGEE. Trimming at V came to 1 base and at J to 7 bases, leaving 6 bases not matched to a gene. The CDR3 spans 15 residues.

The CDR3 is CASSFAVQNYGYTF. DNA of the CDR3: TGTGCCAGCAGCTTTGCGGTTCAGAACTATGGCTACACCTTC. The rearrangement uses TRBV5-6 and TRBJ1-2; D is unclear. The CDR3 has 14 residues. From germline, CDR1 is SGHDT and CDR2 YYEEEE. Between the trimmed V and J ends, which lost 2 bases and 2 bases, there was a span of 10 bases.

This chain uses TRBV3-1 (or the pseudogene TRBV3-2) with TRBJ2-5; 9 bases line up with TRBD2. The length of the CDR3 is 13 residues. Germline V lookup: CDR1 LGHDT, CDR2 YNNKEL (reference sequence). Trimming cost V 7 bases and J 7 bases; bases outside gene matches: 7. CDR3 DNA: TGTGCCAGCACCCCTCGGCGGGAGGGGACCCAGTACTTC. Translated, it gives CASTPRREGTQYF.

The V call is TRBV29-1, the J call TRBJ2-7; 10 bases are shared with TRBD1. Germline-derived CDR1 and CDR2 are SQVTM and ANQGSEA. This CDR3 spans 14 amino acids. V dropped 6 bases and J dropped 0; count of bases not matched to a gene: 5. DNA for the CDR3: TGCAGCGTCGCCGGGACAGGGGCCTCCTACGAGCAGTACTTC. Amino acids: CSVAGTGASYEQYF.

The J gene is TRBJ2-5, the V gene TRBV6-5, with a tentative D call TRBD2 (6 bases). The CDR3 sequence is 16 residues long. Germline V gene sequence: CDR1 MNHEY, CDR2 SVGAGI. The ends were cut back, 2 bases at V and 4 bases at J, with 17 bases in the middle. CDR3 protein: CASSYTGSEGAETQYF. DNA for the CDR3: TGTGCCAGCAGTTACACCGGGAGTGAAGGGGCAGAGACCCAGTACTTC.

Here the CDR3 DNA reads TGCAGCGAACGACAGGGCTCCTACAATGAGCAGTTCTTC. It translates to CSERQGSYNEQFF. The V and J genes are TRBV29-1 and TRBJ2-1; 7 positions match TRBD1. The V gene's germline CDR1 is SQVTM and CDR2 ANQGSEA. The CDR3 contains 13 residues. Unmatched junction bases numbered 3, after V lost 7 bases and J lost 0 bases.

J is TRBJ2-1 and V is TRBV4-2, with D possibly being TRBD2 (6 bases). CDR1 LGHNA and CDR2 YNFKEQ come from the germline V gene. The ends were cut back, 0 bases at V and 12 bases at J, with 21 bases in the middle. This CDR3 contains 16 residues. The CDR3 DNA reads TGTGCCAGCAGCCAAGACTCGCTAGCGATGCATGGGGTGCAGTTCTTC. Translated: CASSQDSLAMHGVQFF.

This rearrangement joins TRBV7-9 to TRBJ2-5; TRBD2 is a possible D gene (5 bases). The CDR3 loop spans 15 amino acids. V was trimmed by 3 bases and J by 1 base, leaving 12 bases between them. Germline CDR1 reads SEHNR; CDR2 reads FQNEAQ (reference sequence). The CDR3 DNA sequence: TGTGCCAGCAGCTTCGGACGGGGAGCCCAAGAGACCCAGTACTTC. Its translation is CASSFGRGAQETQYF.

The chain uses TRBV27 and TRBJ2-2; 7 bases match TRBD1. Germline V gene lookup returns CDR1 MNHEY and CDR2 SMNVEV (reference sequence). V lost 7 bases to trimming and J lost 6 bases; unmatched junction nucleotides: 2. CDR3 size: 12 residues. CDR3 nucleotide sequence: TGTGCCAGCAAGACAGGGCCCGGGGAGCTGTTTTTT. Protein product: CASKTGPGELFF.

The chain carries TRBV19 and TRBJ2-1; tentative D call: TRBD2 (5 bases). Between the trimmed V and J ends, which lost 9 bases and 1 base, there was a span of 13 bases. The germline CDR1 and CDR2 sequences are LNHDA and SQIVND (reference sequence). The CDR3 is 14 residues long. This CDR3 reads CASRREGSYNEQFF. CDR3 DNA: TGTGCCAGCCGCCGCGAGGGTTCCTACAATGAGCAGTTCTTC.

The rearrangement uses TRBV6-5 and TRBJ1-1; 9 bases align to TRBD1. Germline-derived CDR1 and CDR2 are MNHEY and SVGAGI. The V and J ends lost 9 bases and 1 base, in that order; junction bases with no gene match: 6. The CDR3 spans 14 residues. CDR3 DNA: TGTGCCAGTTCAGGACAGGGGAGGAACACTGAAGCTTTCTTT. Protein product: CASSGQGRNTEAFF.

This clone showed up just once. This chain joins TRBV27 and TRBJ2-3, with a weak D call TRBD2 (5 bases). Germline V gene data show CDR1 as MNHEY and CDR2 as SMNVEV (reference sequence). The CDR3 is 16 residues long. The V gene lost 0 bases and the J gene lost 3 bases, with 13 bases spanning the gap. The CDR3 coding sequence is TGTGCCAGCAGTTTATCATTTGCGGGTAGGACAGATACGCAGTATTTT. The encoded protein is CASSLSFAGRTDTQYF.

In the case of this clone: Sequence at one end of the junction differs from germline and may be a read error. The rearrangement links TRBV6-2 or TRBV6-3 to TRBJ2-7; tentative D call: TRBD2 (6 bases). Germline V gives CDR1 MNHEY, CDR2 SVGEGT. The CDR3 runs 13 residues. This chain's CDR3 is CASSYSGSGLANF. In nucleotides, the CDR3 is TGTGCCAGCAGTTACTCCGGGAGTGGCCTCGCGAACTTC.

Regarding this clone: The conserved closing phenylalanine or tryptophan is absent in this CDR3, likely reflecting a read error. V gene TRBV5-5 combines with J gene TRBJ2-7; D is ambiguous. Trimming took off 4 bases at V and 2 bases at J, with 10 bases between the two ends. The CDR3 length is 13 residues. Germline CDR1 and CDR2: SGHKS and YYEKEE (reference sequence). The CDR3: CASSPASAYEQYG. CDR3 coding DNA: TGTGCCAGCAGCCCAGCGAGCGCCTACGAGCAGTACGGC.

CDR3 sequence reads: CASSPAREGTEAFF. CDR3 bases: TGTGCCAGCTCACCTGCCAGGGAAGGCACTGAAGCTTTCTTT. The chain uses TRBV18 and TRBJ1-1, with D perhaps TRBD1 (5 bases). V dropped 3 bases and J dropped 4 bases, with 12 bases sitting between them. This CDR3 is built from 14 residues. Germline V lookup: CDR1 KGHSH, CDR2 LQKENI.

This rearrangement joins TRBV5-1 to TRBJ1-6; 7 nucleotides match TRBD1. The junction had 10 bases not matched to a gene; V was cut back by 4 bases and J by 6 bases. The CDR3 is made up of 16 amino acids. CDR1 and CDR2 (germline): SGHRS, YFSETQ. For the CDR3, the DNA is TGCGCCAGCAGCGTTAATAAGACAGGGATTAATTCACCCCTCCACTTT. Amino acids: CASSVNKTGINSPLHF. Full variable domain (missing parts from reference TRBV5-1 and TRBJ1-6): KAGVTQTPRYLIKTRGQQVTLSCSPISGHRSVSWYQQTPGQGLQFLFEYFSETQRNKGNFPGRFSGRQFSNSRSEMNVSTLELGDSALYLCASSVNKTGINSPLHFGNGTRLTVT.

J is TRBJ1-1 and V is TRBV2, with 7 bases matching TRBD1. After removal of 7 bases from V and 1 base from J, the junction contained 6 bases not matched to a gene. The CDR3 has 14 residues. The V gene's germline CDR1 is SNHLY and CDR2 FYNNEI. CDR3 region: CASKPGQTNTEAFF. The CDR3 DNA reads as TGTGCCAGCAAGCCGGGACAGACGAACACTGAAGCTTTCTTT. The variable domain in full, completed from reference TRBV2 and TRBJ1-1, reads EPEVTQTPSHQVTQMGQEVILRCVPISNHLYFYWYRQILGQKVEFLVSFYNNEISEKSEIFDDQFSVERPDGSNFTLKIRSTKLEDSAMYFCASKPGQTNTEAFFGQGTRLTVV.

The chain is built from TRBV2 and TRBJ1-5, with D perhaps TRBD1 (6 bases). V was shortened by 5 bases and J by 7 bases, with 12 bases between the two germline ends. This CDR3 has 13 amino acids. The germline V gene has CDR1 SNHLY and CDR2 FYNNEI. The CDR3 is CASSYETGQPQHF. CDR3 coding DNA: TGTGCCAGCAGTTACGAGACAGGACAGCCCCAGCATTTT.

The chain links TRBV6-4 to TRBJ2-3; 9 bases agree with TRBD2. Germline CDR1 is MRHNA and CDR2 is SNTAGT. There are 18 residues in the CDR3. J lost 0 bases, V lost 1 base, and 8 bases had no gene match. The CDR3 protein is CASSDWAGGYFSTDTQYF. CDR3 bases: TGTGCCAGCAGTGACTGGGCGGGAGGGTATTTTAGCACAGATACGCAGTATTTT.

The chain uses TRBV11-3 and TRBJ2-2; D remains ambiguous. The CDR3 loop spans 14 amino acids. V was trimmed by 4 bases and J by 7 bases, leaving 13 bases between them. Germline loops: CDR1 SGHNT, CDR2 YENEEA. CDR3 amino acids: CASSSLRSFGELFF. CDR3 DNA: TGTGCCAGCAGCTCTCTCCGTAGCTTCGGGGAGCTGTTTTTT.

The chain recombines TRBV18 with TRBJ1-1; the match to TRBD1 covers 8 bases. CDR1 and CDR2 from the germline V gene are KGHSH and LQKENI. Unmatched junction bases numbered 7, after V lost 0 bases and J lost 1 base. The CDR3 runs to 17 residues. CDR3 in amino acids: CASSPPETGAGNTEAFF. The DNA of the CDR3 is TGTGCCAGCTCACCACCCGAGACAGGGGCTGGGAACACTGAAGCTTTCTTT.